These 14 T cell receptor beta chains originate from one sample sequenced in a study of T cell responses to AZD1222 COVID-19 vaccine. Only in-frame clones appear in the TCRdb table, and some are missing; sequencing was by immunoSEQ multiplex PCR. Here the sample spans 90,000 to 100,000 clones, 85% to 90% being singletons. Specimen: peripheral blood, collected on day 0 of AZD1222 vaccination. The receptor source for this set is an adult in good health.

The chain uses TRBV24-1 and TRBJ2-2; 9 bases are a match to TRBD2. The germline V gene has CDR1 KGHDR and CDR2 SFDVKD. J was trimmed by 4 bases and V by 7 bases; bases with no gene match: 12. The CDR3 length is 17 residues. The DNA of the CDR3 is TGTGCCACCAGCATCTCCAGCGGGAGGATTAGCACCGGGGAGCTGTTTTTT. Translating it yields CATSISSGRISTGELFF.

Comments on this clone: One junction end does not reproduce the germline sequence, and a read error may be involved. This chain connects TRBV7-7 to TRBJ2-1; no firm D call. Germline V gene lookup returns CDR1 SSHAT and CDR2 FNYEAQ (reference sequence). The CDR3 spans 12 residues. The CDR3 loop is CASSLGYGEQFF. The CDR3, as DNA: TGTGCTAGCAGCTTAGGGTATGGTGAGCAGTTCTTC.

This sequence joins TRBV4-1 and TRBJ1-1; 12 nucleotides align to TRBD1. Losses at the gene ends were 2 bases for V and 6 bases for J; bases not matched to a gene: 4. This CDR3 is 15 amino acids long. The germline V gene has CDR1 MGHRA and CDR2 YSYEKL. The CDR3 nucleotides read TGCGCCAGCAGCCAACCCGGGACAGGGGGCTCTGAAGCTTTCTTT. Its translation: CASSQPGTGGSEAFF.

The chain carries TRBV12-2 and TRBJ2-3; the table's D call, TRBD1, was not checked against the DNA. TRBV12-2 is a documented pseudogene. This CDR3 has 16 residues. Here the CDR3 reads CASRLAKGAYSDTQYF. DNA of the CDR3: TGTGCAAGTCGCTTAGCCAAAGGGGCATATTCAGATACGCAGTATTTT.

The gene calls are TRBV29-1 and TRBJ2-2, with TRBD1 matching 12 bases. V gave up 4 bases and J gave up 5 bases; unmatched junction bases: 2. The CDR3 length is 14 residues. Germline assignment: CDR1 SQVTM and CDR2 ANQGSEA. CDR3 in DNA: TGCAGCGTTGGGGGACAGGGGGCTACCGGGGAGCTGTTTTTT. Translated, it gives CSVGGQGATGELFF.

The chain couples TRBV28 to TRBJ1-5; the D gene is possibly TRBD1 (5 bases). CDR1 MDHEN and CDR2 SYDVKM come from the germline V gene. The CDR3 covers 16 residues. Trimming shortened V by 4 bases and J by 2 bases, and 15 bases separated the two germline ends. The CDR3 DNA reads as TGTGCCAGCAGTTCCCACATAATAGGGGGCAATCAGCCCCAGCATTTT. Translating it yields CASSSHIIGGNQPQHF.

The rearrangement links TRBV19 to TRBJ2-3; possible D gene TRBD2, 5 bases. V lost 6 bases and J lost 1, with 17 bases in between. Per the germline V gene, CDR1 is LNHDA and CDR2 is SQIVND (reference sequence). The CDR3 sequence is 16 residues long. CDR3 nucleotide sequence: TGTGCCAGTAGCCCAGGTACTAGGCGACGCACAGATACGCAGTATTTT. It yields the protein CASSPGTRRRTDTQYF.

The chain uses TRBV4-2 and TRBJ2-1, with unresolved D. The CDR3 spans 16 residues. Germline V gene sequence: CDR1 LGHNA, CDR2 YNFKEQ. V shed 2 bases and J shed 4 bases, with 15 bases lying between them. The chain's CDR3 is CASSQPIDFLYNEQFF. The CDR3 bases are TGTGCCAGCAGCCAACCGATAGACTTCCTGTACAATGAGCAGTTCTTC.

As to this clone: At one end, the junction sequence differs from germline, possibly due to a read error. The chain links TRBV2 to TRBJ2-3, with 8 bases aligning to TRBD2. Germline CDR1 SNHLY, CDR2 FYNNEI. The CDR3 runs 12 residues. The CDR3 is CASSEESGSKNF. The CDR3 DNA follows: TGTGCCAGCAGTGAAGAGAGCGGGAGTAAAAATTTT.

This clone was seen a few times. As DNA, the CDR3 is TGTGCCAGCAGCGTAGGAGACCCGGTCGGGACAGGCTCCTACGAGCAGTACTTC. It is translated as CASSVGDPVGTGSYEQYF. The chain uses TRBV9 and TRBJ2-7, with 8 nucleotides matching TRBD1. Looked up from germline, CDR1 is SGDLS and CDR2 is YYNGEE. The V gene end was trimmed by 0 bases and the J gene end by 0 bases; junction bases not matched to a gene: 11. The CDR3 covers 18 residues.

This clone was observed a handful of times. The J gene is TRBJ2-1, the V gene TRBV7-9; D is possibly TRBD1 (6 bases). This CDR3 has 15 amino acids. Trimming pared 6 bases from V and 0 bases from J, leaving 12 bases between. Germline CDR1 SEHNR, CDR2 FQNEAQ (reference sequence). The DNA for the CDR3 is TGTGCCAGCAGAACCGGGACACCCTCCTACAATGAGCAGTTCTTC. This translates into CASRTGTPSYNEQFF.

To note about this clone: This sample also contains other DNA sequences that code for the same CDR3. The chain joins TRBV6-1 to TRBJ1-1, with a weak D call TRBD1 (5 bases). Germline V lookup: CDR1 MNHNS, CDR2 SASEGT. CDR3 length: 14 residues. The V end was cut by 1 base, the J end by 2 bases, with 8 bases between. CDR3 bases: TGTGCCAGCAGTGAAGGTGGGGGAAACACTGAAGCTTTCTTT. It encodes CASSEGGGNTEAFF.

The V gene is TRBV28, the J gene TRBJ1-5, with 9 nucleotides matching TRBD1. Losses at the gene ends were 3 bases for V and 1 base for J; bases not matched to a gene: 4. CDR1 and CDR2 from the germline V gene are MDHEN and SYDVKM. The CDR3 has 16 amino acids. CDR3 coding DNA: TGTGCCAGCAGTTTGTGGACAGGGGCAAGCAATCAGCCCCAGCATTTT. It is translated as CASSLWTGASNQPQHF.

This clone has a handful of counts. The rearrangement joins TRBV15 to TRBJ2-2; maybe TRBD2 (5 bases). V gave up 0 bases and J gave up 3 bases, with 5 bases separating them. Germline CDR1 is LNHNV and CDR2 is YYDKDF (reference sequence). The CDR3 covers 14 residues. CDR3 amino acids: CATSREADTGELFF. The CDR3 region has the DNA TGTGCCACCAGCAGAGAAGCGGACACCGGGGAGCTGTTTTTT.